A selection of T cell receptor beta chains follows, all from one sample in a study of blood T cell repertoires in COVID-19. Sequenced by immunoSEQ multiplex PCR; TCRdb stores in-frame clones only, minus some. The sample has under 50,000 clones, 89% seen once. The sample comprised peripheral blood. These receptors were taken from a man between 65 and 80 years old with active COVID-19. Both conserved end residues are part of each CDR3. D genes are given only for firm matches. Rows give clone size only sometimes, using once, few, many, or a class for an expanded clone.

>TRBJ1-5|TRBV27|-|TRBD1
CASRLGTASNQPQHF
TGTGCCAGCAGGCTCGGGACAGCTAGCAATCAGCCCCAGCATTTT
>TRBJ2-7|TRBV7-3|once|-
CASSSTVGGEQYF
TGTGCCAGCAGCTCAACGGTGGGGGGCGAGCAGTACTTC
>TRBJ2-1|TRBV7-3|-|TRBD2
CASSPTAGATNEQFF
TGTGCCAGCAGCCCCACAGCGGGAGCAACCAATGAGCAGTTCTTC
>TRBJ2-3|TRBV11-2|-|-
CASAGLGSTDTQYF
TGTGCCAGCGCGGGGCTTGGTTCCACAGATACGCAGTATTTT
>TRBJ2-1|TRBV12-3/TRBV12-4|-|TRBD1
CASSFQQGNEQFF
TGTGCCAGCAGTTTTCAACAGGGGAATGAGCAGTTCTTC
>TRBJ2-7|TRBV4-3|-|TRBD1
CASSQEGQSTYEQYF
TGCGCCAGCAGCCAAGAGGGACAGTCAACCTACGAGCAGTACTTC
>TRBJ2-1|TRBV19|-|TRBD1
CASSLSSDREGEQFF
TGTGCCAGTAGTCTAAGCTCTGACAGGGAAGGTGAGCAGTTCTTC
>TRBJ1-1|TRBV7-3|-|-
CASSLERETKAFF
TGTGCCAGCAGCTTAGAGAGGGAGACTAAAGCTTTCTTT
>TRBJ2-5|TRBV7-8|once|TRBD1
CASSLSPGQGTETQYF
TGTGCCAGCAGCTTATCGCCGGGACAGGGGACGGAGACCCAGTACTTC
>TRBJ2-1|TRBV6-5|-|-
CATRPVIGDEQFF
TGTGCCACCAGACCGGTCATCGGAGATGAGCAGTTCTTC
>TRBJ1-3|TRBV18|-|-
CASSPQTDGNTIYF
TGTGCCAGCTCACCTCAGACAGATGGAAACACCATATATTTT
>TRBJ2-1|TRBV24-1|-|TRBD1
CATSGGTGGSNSDEQFF
TGTGCCACCAGTGGGGGGACAGGGGGCTCGAATTCCGATGAGCAGTTCTTC
>TRBJ2-5|TRBV6-2/TRBV6-3|-|TRBD2
CASSYGGGVSRTQYF
TGTGCCAGCAGTTACGGCGGGGGGGTGTCGCGGACCCAGTACTTC